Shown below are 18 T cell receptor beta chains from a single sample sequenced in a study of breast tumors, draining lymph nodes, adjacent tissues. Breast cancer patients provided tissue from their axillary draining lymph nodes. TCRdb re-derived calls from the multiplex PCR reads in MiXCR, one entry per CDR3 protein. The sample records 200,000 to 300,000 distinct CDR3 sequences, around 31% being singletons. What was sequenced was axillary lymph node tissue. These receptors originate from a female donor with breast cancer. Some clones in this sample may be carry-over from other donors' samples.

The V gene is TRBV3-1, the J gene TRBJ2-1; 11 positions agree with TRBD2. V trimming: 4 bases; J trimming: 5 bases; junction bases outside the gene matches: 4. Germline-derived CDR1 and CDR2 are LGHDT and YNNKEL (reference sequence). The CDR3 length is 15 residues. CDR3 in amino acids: CASSPLAGGDNEQFF. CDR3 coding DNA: TGTGCCAGCAGCCCATTAGCGGGAGGGGACAATGAGCAGTTCTTC.

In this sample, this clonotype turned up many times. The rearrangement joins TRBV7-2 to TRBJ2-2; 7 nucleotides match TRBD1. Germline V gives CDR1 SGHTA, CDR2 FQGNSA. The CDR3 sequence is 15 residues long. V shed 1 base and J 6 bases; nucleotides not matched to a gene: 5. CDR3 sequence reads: CASSLGQGVPGELFF. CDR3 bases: TGTGCCAGCAGCTTAGGACAGGGTGTCCCCGGGGAGCTGTTTTTT.

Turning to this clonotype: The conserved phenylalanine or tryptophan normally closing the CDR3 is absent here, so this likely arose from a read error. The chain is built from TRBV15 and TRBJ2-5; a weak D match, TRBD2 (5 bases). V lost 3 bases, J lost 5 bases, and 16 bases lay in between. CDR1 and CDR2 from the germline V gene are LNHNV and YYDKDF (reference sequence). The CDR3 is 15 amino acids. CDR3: CATSRGAYEQETQYL. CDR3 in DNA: TGTGCCACCAGCAGGGGAGCCTATGAGCAGGAGACCCAGTACCTC.

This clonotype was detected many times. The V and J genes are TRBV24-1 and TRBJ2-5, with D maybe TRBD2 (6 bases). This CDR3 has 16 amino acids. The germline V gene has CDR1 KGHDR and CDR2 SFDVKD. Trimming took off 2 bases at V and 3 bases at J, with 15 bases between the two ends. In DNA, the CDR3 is TGTGCCACCAGTGATTCCCAGCGTGGGGGGAAAGAGACCCAGTACTTC. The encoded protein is CATSDSQRGGKETQYF.

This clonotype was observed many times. The CDR3 bases are TGTGCCACCAGCAGAGCACAGGGCTACGAGCAGTACTTC. Protein sequence: CATSRAQGYEQYF. The chain joins TRBV15 to TRBJ2-7; the D gene is possibly TRBD1 (6 bases). V was clipped by 1 base and J by 3 bases, with 7 bases between them. The CDR3 is made up of 13 amino acids. The V gene's germline CDR1 is LNHNV and CDR2 YYDKDF (reference sequence).

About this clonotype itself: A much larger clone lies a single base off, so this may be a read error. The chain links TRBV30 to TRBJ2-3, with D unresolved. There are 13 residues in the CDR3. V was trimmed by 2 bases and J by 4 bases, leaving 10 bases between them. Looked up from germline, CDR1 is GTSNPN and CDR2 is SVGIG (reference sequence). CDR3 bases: TGTGCCTGGAGTAAAGAGCACGCAGATACGCAGTATTTT. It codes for CAWSKEHADTQYF.

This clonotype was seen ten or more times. The CDR3 DNA follows: TGCGCCAGCAGCCCGCGCGGAGCGGGGGAGCTGTTTTTT. Amino acids: CASSPRGAGELFF. The chain is built from TRBV4-3 and TRBJ2-2, with D hard to call. Germline lookup yields CDR1 LGHNA and CDR2 YSLEER. V was cut by 4 bases and J by 8 bases, with 11 bases left in between. The CDR3 spans 13 residues.

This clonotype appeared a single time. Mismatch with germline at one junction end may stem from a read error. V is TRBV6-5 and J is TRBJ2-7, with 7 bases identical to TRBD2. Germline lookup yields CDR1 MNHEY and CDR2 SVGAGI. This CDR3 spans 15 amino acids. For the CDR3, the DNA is TGTGTCAGCAGCTCCCCCGGGACTAAGTCCTACGAGCAGTACTTC. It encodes CVSSSPGTKSYEQYF.

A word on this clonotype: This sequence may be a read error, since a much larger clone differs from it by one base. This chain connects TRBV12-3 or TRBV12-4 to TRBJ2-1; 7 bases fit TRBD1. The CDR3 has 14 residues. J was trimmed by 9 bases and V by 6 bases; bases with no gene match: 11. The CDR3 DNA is TGTGCCAGCAGACAGACAGGGAGAGGTGGTGAGCAGTTCTTC. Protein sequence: CASRQTGRGGEQFF.

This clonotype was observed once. The CDR3 here is CAWIGDRELLGNTIYF. The CDR3 DNA follows: TGTGCCTGGATCGGGGACCGCGAGCTCCTCGGGAACACCATATATTTT. The chain employs TRBV30 and TRBJ1-3; D is perhaps TRBD1 (5 bases). Trimming pared 4 bases from V and 7 bases from J, leaving 23 bases between. Per germline, CDR1 GTSNPN and CDR2 SVGIG (reference sequence). CDR3 length equals 16 residues.

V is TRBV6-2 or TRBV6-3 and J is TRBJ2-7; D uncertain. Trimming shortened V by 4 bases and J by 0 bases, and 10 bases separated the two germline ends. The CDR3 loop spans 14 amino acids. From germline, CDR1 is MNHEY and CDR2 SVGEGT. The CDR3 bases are TGTGCCAGCAGTTCTCCCACATACTCCTACGAGCAGTACTTC. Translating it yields CASSSPTYSYEQYF.

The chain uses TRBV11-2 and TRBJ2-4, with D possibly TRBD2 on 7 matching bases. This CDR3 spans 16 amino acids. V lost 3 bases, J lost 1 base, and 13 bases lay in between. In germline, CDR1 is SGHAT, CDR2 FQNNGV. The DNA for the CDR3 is TGTGCCAGCAGCTTCTATAAGGGGGGGGCCAAAAACATTCAGTACTTC. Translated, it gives CASSFYKGGAKNIQYF.

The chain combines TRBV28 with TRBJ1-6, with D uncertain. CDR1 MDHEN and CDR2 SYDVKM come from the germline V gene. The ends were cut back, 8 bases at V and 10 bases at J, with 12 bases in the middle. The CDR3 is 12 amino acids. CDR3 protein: CASRNSVSPLHF. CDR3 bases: TGTGCCAGCCGGAATTCGGTATCACCCCTCCACTTT.

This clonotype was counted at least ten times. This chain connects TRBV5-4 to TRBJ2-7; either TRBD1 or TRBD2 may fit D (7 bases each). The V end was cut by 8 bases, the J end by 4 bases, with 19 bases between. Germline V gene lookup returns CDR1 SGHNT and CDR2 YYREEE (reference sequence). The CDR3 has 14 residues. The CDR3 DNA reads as TGTGCCAGTGGGTTTGGGCAGGGGGGGTACGAGCAGTACTTC. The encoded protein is CASGFGQGGYEQYF.

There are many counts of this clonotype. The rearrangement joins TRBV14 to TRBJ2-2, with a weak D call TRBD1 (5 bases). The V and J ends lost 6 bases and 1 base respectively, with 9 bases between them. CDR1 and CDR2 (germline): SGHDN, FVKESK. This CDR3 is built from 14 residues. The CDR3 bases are TGTGCCAGCAGGCAAACAGGGAACACCGGGGAGCTGTTTTTT. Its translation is CASRQTGNTGELFF.

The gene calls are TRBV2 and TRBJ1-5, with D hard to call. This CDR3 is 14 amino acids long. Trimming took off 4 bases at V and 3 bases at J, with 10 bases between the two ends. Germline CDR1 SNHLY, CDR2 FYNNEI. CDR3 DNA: TGTGCCAGCAGTGCCTGGACGGTCAATCAGCCCCAGCATTTT. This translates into CASSAWTVNQPQHF. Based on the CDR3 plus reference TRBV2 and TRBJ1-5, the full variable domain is EPEVTQTPSHQVTQMGQEVILRCVPISNHLYFYWYRQILGQKVEFLVSFYNNEISEKSEIFDDQFSVERPDGSNFTLKIRSTKLEDSAMYFCASSAWTVNQPQHFGDGTRLSIL.

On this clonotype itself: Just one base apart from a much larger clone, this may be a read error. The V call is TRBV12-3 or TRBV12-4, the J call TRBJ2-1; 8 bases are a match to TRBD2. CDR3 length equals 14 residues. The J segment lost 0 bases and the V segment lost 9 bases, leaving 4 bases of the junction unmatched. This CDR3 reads CARYSGNSYNEQFF. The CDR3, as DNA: TGTGCCAGATATAGCGGGAACTCCTACAATGAGCAGTTCTTC.

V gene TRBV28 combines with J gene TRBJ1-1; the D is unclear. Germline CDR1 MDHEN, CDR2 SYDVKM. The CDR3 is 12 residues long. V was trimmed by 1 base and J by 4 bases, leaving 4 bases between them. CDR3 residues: CASSLSVTEAFF. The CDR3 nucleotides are TGTGCCAGCAGTTTATCGGTCACTGAAGCTTTCTTT.